The T cell receptor beta chain described here comes from a study of cytomegalovirus exposure and HLA in healthy donors. Study as a whole: One earlier analysis, a look at about 179 million T cells, found roughly 110 million unique TCR beta sequences.

This clone was found a few times. Other DNA variants within this sample encode the same CDR3. The PCR was carried out with 60 Vbeta primers and 13 Jbeta primers. Original processing methods: An analysis performed later counted around 86 million unique TCR beta chains (approximately 10 million of them shared). Produced via immunoSEQ multiplex PCR; TCRdb's table is partial and in-frame only. The DNA was the basis for D and trimming; V, J and clone size are from that table. The table includes hundreds of thousands of clones, almost 85% detected once. J lost 4 bases, V lost 4 bases, and 3 bases had no gene match. This CDR3 region has 15 residues. Germline V gene sequence: CDR1 SGHTA, CDR2 FQGTGA.

This chain links TRBV7-3 with TRBJ2-1; TRBD2 agrees at 11 bases. Material: PBMCs. The clonotype originates from a woman aged 40 to 50 in good health and CMV-seronegative. The CDR3: CASSSLAGAYNEQFF. The CDR3 DNA sequence: TGTGCCAGCAGCTCACTAGCGGGGGCTTACAATGAGCAGTTCTTC.